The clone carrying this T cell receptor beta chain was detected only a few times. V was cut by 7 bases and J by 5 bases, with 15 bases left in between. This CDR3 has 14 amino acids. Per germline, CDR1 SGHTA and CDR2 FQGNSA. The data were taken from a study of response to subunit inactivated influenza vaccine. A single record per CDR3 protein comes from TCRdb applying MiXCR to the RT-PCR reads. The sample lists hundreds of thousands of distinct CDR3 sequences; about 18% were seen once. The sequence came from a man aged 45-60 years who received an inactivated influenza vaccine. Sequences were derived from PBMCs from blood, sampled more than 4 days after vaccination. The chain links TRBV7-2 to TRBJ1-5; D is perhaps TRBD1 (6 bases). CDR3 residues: CASNTGQSHQPQHF. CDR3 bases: TGTGCCAGCAACACAGGACAGAGCCATCAGCCCCAGCATTTT.